This T cell receptor (beta chain) stems from a study of cytotoxic CD8 clonotypes in ibrutinib-treated CLL. Sequenced by immunoSEQ multiplex PCR; TCRdb stores in-frame clones only, minus some. In the table there are roughly 150,000 clones, about 78% of which are singletons. The CDR3 is made up of 17 amino acids. In germline, CDR1 is LGHNA, CDR2 YSLEER. V was clipped by 1 base and J by 1 base; unmatched bases: 6. This receptor was taken from a human donor with chronic lymphocytic leukemia. The chain joins TRBV4-3 to TRBJ2-3; 9 bases are a match to TRBD1. This sample comprised PBMCs, obtained after 24 months of ibrutinib treatment. For the CDR3, the DNA is TGCGCCAGCAGCCAAGCCCCGACAGGGGGTGGCACAGATACGCAGTATTTT. Its protein product is CASSQAPTGGGTDTQYF.